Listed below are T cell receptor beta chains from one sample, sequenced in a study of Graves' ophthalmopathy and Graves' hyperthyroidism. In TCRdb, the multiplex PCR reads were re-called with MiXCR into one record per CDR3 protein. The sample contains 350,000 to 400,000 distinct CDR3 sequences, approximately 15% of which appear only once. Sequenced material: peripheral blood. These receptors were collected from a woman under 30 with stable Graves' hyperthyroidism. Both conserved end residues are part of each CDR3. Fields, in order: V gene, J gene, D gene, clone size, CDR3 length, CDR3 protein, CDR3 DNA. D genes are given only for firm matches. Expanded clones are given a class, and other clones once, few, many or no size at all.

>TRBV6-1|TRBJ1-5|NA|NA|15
CASSGAVPFLWPQHF
TGTGCCAGCAGTGGAGCTGTTCCCTTTCTTTGGCCCCAGCATTTT
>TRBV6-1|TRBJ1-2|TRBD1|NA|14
CASRRAGGAYGYTF
TGTGCCAGCAGGCGAGCAGGGGGCGCCTATGGCTACACCTTC
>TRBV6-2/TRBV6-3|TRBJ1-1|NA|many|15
CASRTQGLKNTEAFF
TGTGCCAGCAGGACACAGGGACTGAAGAACACTGAAGCTTTCTTT
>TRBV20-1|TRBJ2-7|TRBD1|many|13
CSARNTGAYEQYF
TGCAGTGCTAGAAATACAGGGGCCTACGAGCAGTACTTC
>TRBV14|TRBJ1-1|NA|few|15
CASSQKAWYGTEAFF
TGTGCCAGCAGCCAAAAGGCTTGGTATGGCACTGAAGCTTTCTTT
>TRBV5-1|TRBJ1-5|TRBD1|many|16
CATSRGRNRPNQPQHF
TGCGCCACCTCGAGGGGGCGAAACCGACCAAATCAGCCCCAGCATTTT
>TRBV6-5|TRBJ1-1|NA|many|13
CASTEGRNTEAFF
TGTGCCAGCACCGAGGGTAGGAACACTGAAGCTTTCTTT
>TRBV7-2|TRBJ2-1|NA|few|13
CASSFGWGNEQFF
TGTGCCAGCAGCTTTGGCTGGGGAAATGAGCAGTTCTTC
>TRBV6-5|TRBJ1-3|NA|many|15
CASSYEGISGNTIYF
TGTGCCAGCAGTTACGAAGGCATCTCTGGAAACACCATATATTTT
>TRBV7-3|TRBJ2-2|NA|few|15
CASSLLGGDTGELFF
TGTGCCAGCAGCTTACTAGGGGGGGACACCGGGGAGCTGTTTTTT
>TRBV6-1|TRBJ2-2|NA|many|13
CASSEGEPGELFF
TGTGCCAGCAGTGAGGGGGAACCCGGGGAGCTGTTTTTT
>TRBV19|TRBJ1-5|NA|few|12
CASSFNYQPQHF
TGTGCCAGTAGTTTCAATTATCAGCCCCAGCATTTT
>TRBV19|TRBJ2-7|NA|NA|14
CASTPDGLPYEQYF
TGTGCCAGTACCCCGGACGGACTACCCTACGAGCAGTACTTC
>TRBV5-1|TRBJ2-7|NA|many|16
CASSLRQSGAPYEQYF
TGCGCCAGCAGCCTTCGCCAGTCCGGCGCACCCTACGAGCAGTACTTC
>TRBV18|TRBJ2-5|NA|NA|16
CASSPRTVGGTETQYF
TGTGCCAGCTCACCGAGGACCGTTGGAGGGACGGAGACCCAGTACTTC
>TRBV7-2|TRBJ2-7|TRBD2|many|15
CASSPSGGLIYEQYF
TGTGCCAGCAGTCCTAGCGGGGGGCTCATATACGAGCAGTACTTC
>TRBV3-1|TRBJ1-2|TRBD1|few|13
CASSQIAGGGYTF
TGTGCCAGCAGCCAAATAGCAGGGGGTGGCTACACCTTC
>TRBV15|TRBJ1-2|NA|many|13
CATSEEGDYGYTF
TGTGCCACCAGCGAAGAGGGGGACTATGGCTACACCTTC
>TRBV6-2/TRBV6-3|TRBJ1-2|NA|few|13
CAITEAGNYGYTF
TGTGCCATCACGGAGGCAGGGAACTATGGCTACACCTTC
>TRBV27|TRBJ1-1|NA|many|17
CASSLYGLRARNTEAFF
TGTGCCAGCAGTTTATACGGTCTCAGGGCACGGAACACTGAAGCTTTCTTT
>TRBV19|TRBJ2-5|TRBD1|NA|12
CASSNPRTGMYF
TGTGCCAGTAGTAATCCCCGGACAGGAATGTACTTC
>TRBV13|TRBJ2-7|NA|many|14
CASSLGAAFYEQYF
TGTGCCAGCAGCTTAGGGGCGGCTTTCTACGAGCAGTACTTC
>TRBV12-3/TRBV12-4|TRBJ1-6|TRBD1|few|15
CASTPSGTGNSPLHF
TGTGCCAGTACCCCTTCCGGGACAGGGAATTCACCCCTCCACTTT
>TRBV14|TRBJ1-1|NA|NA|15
CASSPQVLRDTEAFF
TGTGCCAGCAGCCCTCAGGTTCTCCGGGACACTGAAGCTTTCTTT
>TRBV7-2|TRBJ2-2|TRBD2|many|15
CASSLVAGGVGELFF
TGTGCCAGCAGCTTAGTAGCGGGGGGGGTCGGGGAGCTGTTTTTT
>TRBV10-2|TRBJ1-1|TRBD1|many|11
CASSQGDEAFF
TGCGCCAGCAGTCAGGGGGATGAAGCTTTCTTT
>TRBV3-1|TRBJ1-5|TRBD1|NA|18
CASSDHSGGEGLNQPQHF
TGTGCCAGCAGCGACCACTCAGGGGGTGAGGGATTAAATCAGCCCCAGCATTTT
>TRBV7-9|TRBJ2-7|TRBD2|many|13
CASRRGVTDEQYF
TGTGCCAGCAGACGGGGGGTTACGGACGAGCAGTACTTC
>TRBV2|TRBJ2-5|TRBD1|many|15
CASSATGGARETQYF
TGTGCCAGCAGTGCTACAGGGGGCGCGAGGGAGACCCAGTACTTC
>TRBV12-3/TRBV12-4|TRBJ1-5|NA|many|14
CASSLGQTPGPQHF
TGTGCCAGCAGTCTCGGACAGACCCCGGGGCCCCAGCATTTT
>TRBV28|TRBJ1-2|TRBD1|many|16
CASSSPAGQGNYGYTF
TGTGCCAGCAGCTCTCCCGCGGGACAGGGAAACTATGGCTACACCTTC
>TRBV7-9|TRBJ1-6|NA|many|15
CASARAGNYNSPLHF
TGTGCCAGCGCTCGAGCAGGAAACTATAATTCACCCCTCCACTTT
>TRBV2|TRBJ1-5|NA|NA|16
CASSEGTGRGNQPQHF
TGTGCCAGCAGTGAAGGTACGGGCCGGGGGAATCAGCCCCAGCATTTT
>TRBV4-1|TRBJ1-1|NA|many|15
CASSQDAAGSTEAFF
TGCGCCAGCAGCCAAGATGCCGCAGGGAGCACTGAAGCTTTCTTT
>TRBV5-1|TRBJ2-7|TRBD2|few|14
CASSLGLADYEQYF
TGCGCCAGCAGCTTGGGACTAGCGGACTACGAGCAGTACTTC
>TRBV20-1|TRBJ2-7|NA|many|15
CSAGLGTITNHEQYF
TGCAGTGCCGGACTTGGGACAATCACGAACCACGAGCAGTACTTC
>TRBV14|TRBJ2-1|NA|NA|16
CASSQDQVFPRETQFF
TGTGCCAGCAGCCAAGATCAGGTTTTTCCAAGAGAGACCCAGTTCTTC
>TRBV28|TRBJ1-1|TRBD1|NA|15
CASSSQGQGRTEAFF
TGTGCCAGCAGTTCGCAAGGACAGGGAAGGACTGAAGCTTTCTTT
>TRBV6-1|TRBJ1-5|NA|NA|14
CASRATGKGEPQHF
TGTGCCAGCAGGGCAACAGGGAAGGGTGAGCCCCAGCATTTT
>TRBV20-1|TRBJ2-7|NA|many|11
CSVRGTYEQYF
TGCAGTGTTAGGGGTACCTACGAGCAGTACTTC
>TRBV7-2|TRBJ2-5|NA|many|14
CASSPVGVGETQYF
TGTGCCAGCAGCCCCGTCGGGGTTGGGGAGACCCAGTACTTC
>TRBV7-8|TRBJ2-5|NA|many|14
CASSLEVKGETQYF
TGTGCCAGCAGCTTAGAAGTAAAGGGAGAGACCCAGTACTTC
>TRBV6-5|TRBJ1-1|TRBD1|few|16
CASSHRDRGMNTEAFF
TGTGCCAGCAGTCACCGGGACAGGGGAATGAACACTGAAGCTTTCTTT
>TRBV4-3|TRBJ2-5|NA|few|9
CAVQETRYF
TGCGCCGTACAAGAGACCCGGTACTTC
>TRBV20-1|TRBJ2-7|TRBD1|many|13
CSARVGGIYEQYF
TGCAGTGCTAGAGTAGGGGGCATCTACGAGCAGTACTTC
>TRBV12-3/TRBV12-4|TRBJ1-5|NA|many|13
CASSFAGLQPQHF
TGTGCCAGCAGTTTTGCAGGGCTTCAGCCCCAGCATTTT
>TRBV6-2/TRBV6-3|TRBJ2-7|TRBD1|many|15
CASSPPDRVPYEQYF
TGTGCCAGCAGCCCACCGGACAGGGTGCCCTACGAGCAGTACTTC
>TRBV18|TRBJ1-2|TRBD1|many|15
CASSPQSDRFYGYTF
TGTGCCAGCTCACCACAATCGGACAGGTTCTATGGCTACACCTTC
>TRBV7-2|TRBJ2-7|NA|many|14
CASSLNYGFYEQYF
TGTGCCAGCAGCTTAAATTACGGATTCTACGAGCAGTACTTC
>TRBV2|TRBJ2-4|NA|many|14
CASSETLAKNIQYF
TGTGCCAGCAGTGAAACCCTAGCCAAAAACATTCAGTACTTC
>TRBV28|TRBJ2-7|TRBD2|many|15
CASSTSSGRTYEQYF
TGTGCCAGCAGTACCTCTAGCGGGCGGACTTACGAGCAGTACTTC
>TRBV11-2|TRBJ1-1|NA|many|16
CASSLGGVTGNTEAFF
TGTGCCAGCAGCTTAGGGGGAGTTACAGGGAACACTGAAGCTTTCTTT
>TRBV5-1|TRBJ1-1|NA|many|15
CASSLVTGTNTEAFF
TGCGCCAGCAGCTTGGTAACAGGGACGAACACTGAAGCTTTCTTT
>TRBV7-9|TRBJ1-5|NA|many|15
CASSLDGGLGQPQHF
TGTGCCAGCAGCTTGGATGGGGGATTAGGTCAGCCCCAGCATTTT
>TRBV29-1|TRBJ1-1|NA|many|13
CSVAPDGPGEAFF
TGCAGCGTTGCTCCGGACGGGCCGGGTGAAGCTTTCTTT
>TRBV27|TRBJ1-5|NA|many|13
CASSSGVNQPQHF
TGTGCCAGCAGTTCAGGGGTTAATCAGCCCCAGCATTTT